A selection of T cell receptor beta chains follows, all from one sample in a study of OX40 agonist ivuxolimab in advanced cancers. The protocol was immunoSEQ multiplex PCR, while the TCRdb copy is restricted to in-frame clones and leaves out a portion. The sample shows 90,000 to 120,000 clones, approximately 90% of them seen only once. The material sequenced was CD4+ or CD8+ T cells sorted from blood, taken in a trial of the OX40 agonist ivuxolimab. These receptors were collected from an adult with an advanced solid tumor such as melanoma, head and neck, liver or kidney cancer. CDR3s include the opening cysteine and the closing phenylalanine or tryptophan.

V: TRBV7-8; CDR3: CASSFKAWSGSSTDTQYF
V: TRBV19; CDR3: CASSIHRASSYNEQFF
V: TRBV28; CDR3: CASSTSGSANTEAFF
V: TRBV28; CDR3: CASTNTEAFF
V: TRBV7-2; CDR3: CASSLGGASSYNEQFF
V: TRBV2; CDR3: CASRATLATTGELFF
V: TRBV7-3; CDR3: CASSTTSGSQNTGELFF
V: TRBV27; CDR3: CASARDRGNSPLHF
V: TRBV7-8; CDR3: CASSFQFTEAFF
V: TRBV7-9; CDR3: CASSLGVSQPQHF
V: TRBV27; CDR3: CASSAGFGLLGTEAFF
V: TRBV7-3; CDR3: CASSQGVNTEAFF
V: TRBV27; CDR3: CASSSPGTSGNNEQFF
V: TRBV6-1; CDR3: CASSVQGQETQYF
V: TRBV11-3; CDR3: CASSLVPDSLYEQYF
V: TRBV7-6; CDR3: CASSSPIGVANTGELFF
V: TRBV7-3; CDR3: CASSWGQTDNEQFF
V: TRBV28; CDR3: CASSLLGRDNTEAFF
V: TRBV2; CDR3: CASSFGQDSYEQYF
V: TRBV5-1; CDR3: CASSLVSGTEAFF
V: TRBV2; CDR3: CASSGSSQPQHF
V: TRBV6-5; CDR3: CASSISGMQADTQYF
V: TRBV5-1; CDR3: CASSLGGTSSGNTIYF
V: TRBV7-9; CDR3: CASSLGYRATIYF
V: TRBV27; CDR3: CASFRGSTRTSGRGEQFF
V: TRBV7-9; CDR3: CASSFSGRRSNQPQHF
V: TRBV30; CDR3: CAWSVGQGKFGSYEQYF
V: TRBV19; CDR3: CASSTWGSGGLDEQFF
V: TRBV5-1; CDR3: CASSPGQDNEQFF
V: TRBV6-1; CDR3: CASIAVRELFF
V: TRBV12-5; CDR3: CASVLGQGPYEQYF
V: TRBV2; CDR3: CASSEATSGRSYEQYF
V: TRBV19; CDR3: CASSPGTGGLDTGELFF
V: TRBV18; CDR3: CASSPGGGIGSGEQYF
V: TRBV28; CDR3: CASSPPGEFHSGNTIYF
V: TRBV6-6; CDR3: CASSLDRAVDTEAFF
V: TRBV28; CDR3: CASRNPSSSNQPQHF
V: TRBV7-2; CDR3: CASSSPLIAKNIQYF
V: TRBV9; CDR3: CASSVDDGRAFYLANEQFF
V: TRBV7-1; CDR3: CASSLIAGDAIANEQFF
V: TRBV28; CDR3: CASSRPPTEYEQYF
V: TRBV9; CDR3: CASSVQTGNDNSPLHF
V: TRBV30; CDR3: CAWSVLAGGSETQYF
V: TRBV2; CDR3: CASSPRLAGDTGELFF
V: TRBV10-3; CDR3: CAISAQGDYGYTF
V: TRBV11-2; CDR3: CASSFARDQPQHF
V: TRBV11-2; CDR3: CASSLGGPSLHF
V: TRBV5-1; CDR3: CASSPGQATNTIYF
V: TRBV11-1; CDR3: CASSLADEFLGGYTF
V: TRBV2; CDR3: CAGKRDPQNYEQYF